The 7 T cell receptor beta chains reported below all come from one sample, sequenced in a study of T cell repertoires in ileal Crohn's disease. Sample time point: neoterminal ileum biopsy at postoperative endoscopy, about 6 months after surgery. Sequencing was performed with immunoSEQ multiplex PCR; in TCRdb, only in-frame clones are kept and a portion is missing. The table shows fewer than 3,000 clones, with about 70% occurring only once. The sample taken for sequencing was ileal tissue. These receptors originate from an adult with Crohn's disease.

The V gene is TRBV9, the J gene TRBJ2-7, with a weak D call TRBD2 (5 bases). Germline CDR1 and CDR2: SGDLS and YYNGEE. This CDR3 is 14 amino acids long. The V end was cut by 6 bases, the J end by 0 bases, with 13 bases between. The CDR3 loop reads CASTVDLYSYEQYF. CDR3 nucleotide sequence: TGTGCCAGCACCGTGGACTTATACTCCTACGAGCAGTACTTC.

This rearrangement joins TRBV4-3 to TRBJ2-3; 8 bases agree with TRBD2. Per the germline V gene, CDR1 is LGHNA and CDR2 is YSLEER. This CDR3 comprises 16 residues. The V gene end was trimmed by 0 bases and the J gene end by 7 bases; junction bases not matched to a gene: 9. The CDR3 loop is CASSQDGRGGLNTQYF. CDR3 DNA: TGCGCCAGCAGCCAAGACGGCCGGGGGGGCTTAAATACGCAGTATTTT.

The V gene is TRBV7-3, the J gene TRBJ2-5; TRBD2 aligns across 7 bases. J lost 4 bases, V lost 0 bases, and 5 bases had no gene match. The CDR3 loop spans 15 amino acids. Germline CDR1 is SGHTA and CDR2 is FQGTGA. DNA for the CDR3: TGTGCCAGCAGCTTAACGGGGGGGGATGGAGAGACCCAGTACTTC. This sequence encodes CASSLTGGDGETQYF.

This clone is labeled as large. V usage is TRBV2 and J usage is TRBJ1-5, with D possibly being TRBD1 (5 bases). Germline lookup yields CDR1 SNHLY and CDR2 FYNNEI. The CDR3 is 13 residues long. Trimming took off 6 bases at V and 6 bases at J, with 12 bases between the two ends. CDR3 in amino acids: CASRLRGPQPQHF. The CDR3 nucleotides are TGTGCCAGCAGGCTTAGGGGCCCTCAGCCCCAGCATTTT.

The chain couples TRBV18 to TRBJ1-1; D is perhaps TRBD1 (5 bases). The V and J ends lost 2 bases and 7 bases respectively, with 8 bases between them. The length of the CDR3 is 12 residues. Per the germline V gene, CDR1 is KGHSH and CDR2 is LQKENI. The DNA of the CDR3 is TGTGCCAGCTCACCATTAGGGGATGAAGCTTTCTTT. It codes for CASSPLGDEAFF. Full variable domain (outside the CDR3, taken from reference TRBV18 and TRBJ1-1): NAGVMQNPRHLVRRRGQEARLRCSPMKGHSHVYWYRQLPEEGLKFMVYLQKENIIDESGMPKERFSAEFPKEGPSILRIQQVVRGDSAAYFCASSPLGDEAFFGQGTRLTVV.

This clone occurred a few times. The V gene is TRBV6-1, the J gene TRBJ1-5; no definite D call. This CDR3 contains 14 residues. The germline gives CDR1 MNHNS, CDR2 SASEGT. V was trimmed by 6 bases and J by 6 bases, leaving 15 bases between them. The CDR3 loop reads CASRGGRVGQPQHF. The CDR3 DNA reads as TGTGCCAGCAGGGGAGGGCGGGTCGGTCAGCCCCAGCATTTT.

J is TRBJ1-6 and V is TRBV10-3, with a weak D call TRBD1 (6 bases). The CDR3 totals 14 residues. Germline values: CDR1 ENHRY, CDR2 SYGVKD. Trimming left V 4 bases short and J 5 bases short, with 9 bases between. The CDR3 nucleotides are TGTGCCATCAGTGTAGGACAGAATAATTCACCCCTCCACTTT. This sequence encodes CAISVGQNNSPLHF.